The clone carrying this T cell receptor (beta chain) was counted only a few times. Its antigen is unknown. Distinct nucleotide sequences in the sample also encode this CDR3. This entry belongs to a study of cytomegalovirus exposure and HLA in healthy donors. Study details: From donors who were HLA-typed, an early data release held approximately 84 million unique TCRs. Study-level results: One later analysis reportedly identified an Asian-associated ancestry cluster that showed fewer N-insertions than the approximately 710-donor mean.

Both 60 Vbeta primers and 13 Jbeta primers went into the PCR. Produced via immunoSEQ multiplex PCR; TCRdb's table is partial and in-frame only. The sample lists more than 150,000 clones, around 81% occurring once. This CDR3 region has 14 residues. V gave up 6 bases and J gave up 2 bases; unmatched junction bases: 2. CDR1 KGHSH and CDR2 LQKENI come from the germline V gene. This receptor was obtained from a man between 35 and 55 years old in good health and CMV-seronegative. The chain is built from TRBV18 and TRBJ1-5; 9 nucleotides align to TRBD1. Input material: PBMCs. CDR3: CASSRTGGNQPQHF. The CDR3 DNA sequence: TGTGCCAGCTCTCGGACAGGGGGCAATCAGCCCCAGCATTTT.